This T cell receptor (beta chain) was documented in a study of blood T cell repertoires in COVID-19. Study as a whole: Specimens from acute and convalescent COVID-19 originated in the United States, Italy and Spain. T cells, B-cell-depleted T cells, or PBMCs supplied cDNA or gDNA.

Authors' methods: Amplification from reference gene primers served as the basis for estimated nucleated cell counts. Libraries were prepared by immunoSEQ multiplex PCR; TCRdb keeps only in-frame clonotypes and omits some of them. V and J calls and clone size are copied from that table; D and trimming were computed from the DNA. The table lists around 20,000 clones, roughly 90% of them singletons. The count of this clone is one. Trimming removed 6 bases from V and 10 bases from J, with 15 bases in between. The CDR3 has 12 amino acids. This clonotype was sampled from a human donor in a cohort sampled during active COVID-19. This chain connects TRBV12-3 or TRBV12-4 to TRBJ1-2; D is possibly TRBD1 (6 bases). Source material: peripheral blood. The CDR3 DNA reads as TGTGCCAGCAGGTTGGAGACAGGTCCCTACACCTTC. This encodes CASRLETGPYTF.